This TCR beta chain was captured by sequencing in a study of blood T cell repertoires in COVID-19. Background on the study: Specimens from acute and convalescent COVID-19 originated in the United States, Italy and Spain. Nucleic acid was either cDNA or gDNA, and it came from T cells, B-cell-depleted T cells, or PBMCs.

Data came from immunoSEQ multiplex PCR; TCRdb stores just in-frame clones and leaves some out. The profile shows under 200,000 clones, almost 85% of them singletons. Germline CDR1 reads SNHLY; CDR2 reads FYNNEI. V gave up 11 bases and J gave up 0 bases, with 13 bases separating them. This CDR3 spans 13 amino acids. Participants came from about two dozen US areas, aged roughly 18 to 89 years. Before being deemed recovered, Cohort 3 donors had two negative PCRs, clearance, or symptom resolution. The chain joins TRBV2 to TRBJ1-1, with D perhaps matching TRBD1 (6 bases). The material sequenced was PBMCs or T cells enriched from blood (not recorded which). The receptor's source is a man in his fifties or sixties who had recovered from COVID-19. In DNA form, the CDR3 reads TGTGCCGATTCGACAGGCCTGAACACTGAAGCTTTCTTT. Translation gives CADSTGLNTEAFF.